The 3 T cell receptor beta chains listed next were all sequenced from one sample in a study of blood T cells in healthy people across ages. Then a second PCR, running about 6 to 12 cycles, was carried out with a sample-barcoded 5' primer and a J-beta primer mix. MiXCR was run by TCRdb on the 5' RACE reads, yielding one entry per CDR3 protein. The sample gives 800,000 or so distinct CDR3 sequences, roughly 25% of which show up once; approximately 4% is in the top ten. This sample also belongs to another study, concerning T cells of mothers and their children.

The sample taken for sequencing was blood. The source is a boy aged 5-17 years in good health.

The chain couples TRBV7-3 to TRBJ2-2, with no clear D. Germline V gene data show CDR1 as SGHTA and CDR2 as FQGTGA. Trimming removed 5 bases from V and 5 bases from J, with 9 bases in between. The CDR3 spans 13 residues. This chain's CDR3 is CASSERTTGELFF. The CDR3 DNA reads TGTGCCAGCAGCGAGAGAACAACCGGGGAGCTGTTTTTT.

The chain joins TRBV6-1 to TRBJ2-2; tentative D call: TRBD2 (5 bases). Germline values: CDR1 MNHNS, CDR2 SASEGT. This CDR3 region has 12 residues. V shed 6 bases and J shed 10 bases, with 12 bases lying between them. CDR3 in DNA: TGTGCCAGCAGACAAGGGAGAGAGGAGCTGTTTTTT. It codes for CASRQGREELFF.

The chain uses TRBV4-3 and TRBJ2-7; TRBD2 aligns across 11 bases. CDR1 and CDR2 (germline): LGHNA, YSLEER. CDR3 length equals 18 residues. V was pared by 0 bases and J by 6 bases, with 13 bases of the junction left unmatched. CDR3 region: CASSQDFGSLAGGGEQYF. The CDR3 DNA reads as TGCGCCAGCAGCCAAGATTTCGGGAGTCTAGCGGGAGGCGGCGAGCAGTACTTC.